These T cell receptor beta chains were read from a single sample in a study of T cells expressing NK-cell markers. TCRdb re-called the 5' RACE reads; every CDR3 protein appears as one record, without DNA. The sample totals hundreds of thousands of distinct CDR3 sequences. The sequencing input was blood T cells: a sorted CD56 or NKG2C T cell subset, CD4+ or CD8+ T cells, or bulk PBMC T cells (not recorded which). The receptors here all came from a woman between 18 and 70 years old in good health. The CDR3 runs from the conserved cysteine through the conserved F or W. Each record gives: V gene, J gene, CDR3 protein.

v_gene: TRBV10-3; j_gene: TRBJ2-7; CDR3aa: CAISQMVTVSYEQYF
v_gene: TRBV7-8; j_gene: TRBJ2-1; CDR3aa: CASSSQGADEQFF
v_gene: TRBV28; j_gene: TRBJ1-4; CDR3aa: CASSFQETNEKLFF
v_gene: TRBV6-2/TRBV6-3; j_gene: TRBJ2-2; CDR3aa: CASSYSAGDFSGELFF
v_gene: TRBV12-3/TRBV12-4; j_gene: TRBJ2-1; CDR3aa: CASSFLPAAYNEQFF
v_gene: TRBV20-1; j_gene: TRBJ1-5; CDR3aa: CSARGAEYSNQPQHF
v_gene: TRBV12-3/TRBV12-4; j_gene: TRBJ1-2; CDR3aa: CASRRGQLYGYTF
v_gene: TRBV6-2/TRBV6-3; j_gene: TRBJ2-5; CDR3aa: CASSGPGQETYQYF
v_gene: TRBV7-2; j_gene: TRBJ2-2; CDR3aa: CASWRVPTGELFF
v_gene: TRBV10-3; j_gene: TRBJ1-3; CDR3aa: CAISEPVSSGNTIYF
v_gene: TRBV5-1; j_gene: TRBJ2-3; CDR3aa: CASSLELAGDTDTQYF
v_gene: TRBV7-3; j_gene: TRBJ2-1; CDR3aa: CASSLGDWYNEQFF
v_gene: TRBV7-9; j_gene: TRBJ2-5; CDR3aa: CASSLLSQGAQETQYF
v_gene: TRBV15; j_gene: TRBJ1-1; CDR3aa: CATSFKLGGGTEAFF
v_gene: TRBV5-6; j_gene: TRBJ2-3; CDR3aa: CASTIGTSGGDF
v_gene: TRBV6-1; j_gene: TRBJ2-5; CDR3aa: CASTLGLQAETQYF
v_gene: TRBV11-2; j_gene: TRBJ1-1; CDR3aa: CASSLSHTFGNTEAFF
v_gene: TRBV9; j_gene: TRBJ2-3; CDR3aa: CASSSTGGLGTDTQYF
v_gene: TRBV6-5; j_gene: TRBJ2-1; CDR3aa: CASSYGVSYNEQFF
v_gene: TRBV29-1; j_gene: TRBJ1-2; CDR3aa: CSGTEQTNYGYTF
v_gene: TRBV6-5; j_gene: TRBJ1-2; CDR3aa: CASSYSAGTNGYTF
v_gene: TRBV25-1; j_gene: TRBJ2-1; CDR3aa: CASSPFYNEQFF